These 20 T cell receptor beta chains were all obtained from the same sample, sequenced in a study of blood T cell repertoires in COVID-19. Clones were read by immunoSEQ multiplex PCR, and TCRdb kept only the in-frame ones, dropping some. The sample includes some 87,000 clones, about 92% seen only once; the top ten take under 7.5%. Input material: peripheral blood. The source of these receptors is a woman aged 60-70 years with active COVID-19.

This chain links TRBV5-1 with TRBJ2-2; D is ambiguous. The V gene lost 2 bases and the J gene lost 4 bases, with 12 bases spanning the gap. The CDR3 sequence is 15 residues long. Looked up from germline, CDR1 is SGHRS and CDR2 is YFSETQ. The CDR3 region has the DNA TGCGCCAGCAGCTTTCGGCCGGAGTCCACCGGGGAGCTGTTTTTT. Translated: CASSFRPESTGELFF.

The gene calls are TRBV7-6 and TRBJ2-1, with a tentative D call TRBD2 (7 bases). The length of the CDR3 is 18 residues. V dropped 5 bases and J dropped 1 base, with 21 bases sitting between them. The V gene's germline CDR1 is SGHVS and CDR2 FNYEAQ. CDR3 sequence reads: CASSGRGLRGDSYNEQFF. The CDR3 DNA reads TGTGCCAGCAGCGGGCGGGGGCTACGGGGCGATTCCTACAATGAGCAGTTCTTC.

The CDR3 DNA reads as TGCAGCGTGGACTCGGACGGGAGAAAAGCTTTCTTT. It specifies CSVDSDGRKAFF. The rearrangement uses TRBV29-1 and TRBJ1-1, with D unresolved. Germline assignment: CDR1 SQVTM and CDR2 ANQGSEA. V lost 6 bases, J lost 9 bases, and 17 bases lay in between. CDR3 length: 12 amino acids.

The J gene is TRBJ2-1, the V gene TRBV4-2, with TRBD2 matching over 7 bases. Germline V gene lookup returns CDR1 LGHNA and CDR2 YNFKEQ. This CDR3 comprises 16 residues. Trimming cost V 1 base and J 1 base; bases outside gene matches: 4. CDR3 in amino acids: CASSQAGTNSYNEQFF. DNA of the CDR3: TGTGCCAGCAGCCAAGCCGGGACTAATTCCTACAATGAGCAGTTCTTC.

This chain connects TRBV28 to TRBJ2-1; TRBD2 aligns across 7 bases. CDR1 MDHEN and CDR2 SYDVKM come from the germline V gene. The V segment lost 7 bases and the J segment 1 base; nucleotides outside the gene matches: 7. The CDR3 spans 15 residues. The DNA of the CDR3 is TGTGCCAGCACCTACGGGAGGCCTTCCTACAATGAGCAGTTCTTC. It translates to CASTYGRPSYNEQFF.

The rearrangement links TRBV11-2 to TRBJ2-2, with D perhaps matching TRBD2 (5 bases). The germline V and J ends were trimmed by 3 bases and 4 bases, with 9 bases remaining between them. The CDR3 is 14 residues long. CDR1 and CDR2 from the germline V gene are SGHAT and FQNNGV. The CDR3 DNA sequence: TGTGCCAGCAGCTTTATAGGGAGCACCGGGGAGCTGTTTTTT. This gives the protein CASSFIGSTGELFF.

Details on this clone: The sample has other DNA sequences that encode this CDR3 too. This chain connects TRBV5-1 to TRBJ2-5, with TRBD1 matching over 7 bases. V trimming: 4 bases; J trimming: 1 base; junction bases outside the gene matches: 4. This CDR3 comprises 14 residues. Germline V gene sequence: CDR1 SGHRS, CDR2 YFSETQ. DNA of the CDR3: TGCGCCAGCAGCCCGGGACAGCCCCAAGAGACCCAGTACTTC. It yields the protein CASSPGQPQETQYF.

The gene calls are TRBV21-1 and TRBJ2-6; no DNA check was done on the table's D call, TRBD1. TRBV21-1 is tagged as a pseudogene. The CDR3 is 17 residues long. CDR3 amino acids: CASSKDSLSSGANVLTF. The CDR3 nucleotides read TGTGCCAGCAGCAAGGACAGTTTGAGCTCTGGGGCCAACGTCCTGACTTTC.

The chain links TRBV29-1 to TRBJ2-1; TRBD2 matches 11 bases. This CDR3 is 12 amino acids long. V shed 7 bases, J shed 5 bases, and the junction held 1 base outside the gene matches. Germline CDR1 SQVTM, CDR2 ANQGSEA. Written as DNA, the CDR3 is TGCAGCGGGGGACTAGCGGACAATGAGCAGTTCTTC. It codes for CSGGLADNEQFF.

V usage is TRBV2 and J usage is TRBJ2-3; the D gene is possibly TRBD1 (7 bases). The V end was cut by 7 bases, the J end by 5 bases, with 22 bases between. The CDR3 has 16 residues. CDR1 and CDR2 from the germline V gene are SNHLY and FYNNEI. CDR3 sequence reads: CASTSDQGGPGDTQYF. CDR3 DNA sequence: TGTGCCAGCACTTCGGACCAGGGGGGCCCGGGAGATACGCAGTATTTT.

CDR3 in amino acids: CASSPGQGRPYEQYF. The CDR3 nucleotides are TGTGCCAGCAGCCCGGGACAGGGAAGACCCTACGAGCAGTACTTC. The chain recombines TRBV9 with TRBJ2-7; 9 bases match TRBD1. Per the germline V gene, CDR1 is SGDLS and CDR2 is YYNGEE. CDR3 length: 15 amino acids. V was clipped by 4 bases and J by 2 bases; unmatched bases: 7.

The genes are TRBV10-3 and TRBJ1-2; D not certain. CDR1 is ENHRY, CDR2 SYGVKD, per germline. V dropped 7 bases and J dropped 2 bases, with 8 bases sitting between them. CDR3 size: 12 residues. In nucleotides, the CDR3 is TGTGCCATCACTGGAGGAAACTATGGCTACACCTTC. Residues: CAITGGNYGYTF.

The J gene is TRBJ1-3, the V gene TRBV6-1, with 7 bases that match TRBD1. This CDR3 has 15 amino acids. The germline CDR1 and CDR2 sequences are MNHNS and SASEGT. J lost 3 bases, V lost 8 bases, and 10 bases had no gene match. CDR3 loop: CASHVPGDSGNTIYF. In DNA form, the CDR3 reads TGTGCCAGCCACGTCCCGGGGGACAGTGGAAACACCATATATTTT.

The gene calls are TRBV6-5 and TRBJ1-1; unclear D gene. Germline V gene data show CDR1 as MNHEY and CDR2 as SVGAGI. The CDR3 consists of 14 residues. V dropped 7 bases and J dropped 5 bases, with 17 bases sitting between them. CDR3 DNA: TGTGCCAGCACCAAGAGGCGCGGGGAAACTGAAGCTTTCTTT. Encoded protein: CASTKRRGETEAFF.

This clone was counted a single time. The J gene is TRBJ1-1, the V gene TRBV7-2; D call uncertain. This CDR3 is 12 amino acids long. The germline gives CDR1 SGHTA, CDR2 FQGNSA. The V end lost 7 bases, the J end lost 7 bases, and 13 bases lay between the germline ends. The CDR3 DNA sequence: TGTGCCAGCACTCTAGCGGTAGGTGAAGCTTTCTTT. Protein: CASTLAVGEAFF.

This chain uses TRBV10-2 with TRBJ1-1; 7 bases are shared with TRBD1. The CDR3 is made up of 15 amino acids. V shed 3 bases, J shed 1 base, and the junction held 5 bases outside the gene matches. The V gene's germline CDR1 is WSHSY and CDR2 SAAADI. The CDR3 is CASSDGQAGNTEAFF. The DNA of the CDR3 is TGCGCCAGCAGTGACGGACAGGCGGGGAACACTGAAGCTTTCTTT.

The chain uses TRBV11-3 and TRBJ2-1, with D possibly being TRBD2 (6 bases). V lost 1 base and J 7 bases, leaving 14 bases between the germline ends. The CDR3 spans 15 residues. Germline-derived CDR1 and CDR2 are SGHNT and YENEEA. The DNA for the CDR3 is TGTGCCAGCAGCTTAGGGCACTCTGGGGGGAATGAGCAGTTCTTC. It codes for CASSLGHSGGNEQFF.

The genes are TRBV7-2 and TRBJ1-1; D remains ambiguous. The CDR3 has 12 amino acids. Trimming left V 5 bases short and J 4 bases short, with 8 bases between. CDR1 is SGHTA, CDR2 FQGNSA, per germline. CDR3 sequence (DNA): TGTGCCAGCAGCCCCCCGGGCACTGAAGCTTTCTTT. Translation gives CASSPPGTEAFF.

The chain combines TRBV3-1 (or the pseudogene TRBV3-2) with TRBJ1-1, with a possible D match to TRBD1 (5 bases). There are 13 residues in the CDR3. V shed 4 bases and J shed 5 bases, with 11 bases lying between them. Germline V gene sequence: CDR1 LGHDT, CDR2 YNNKEL (reference sequence). The DNA for the CDR3 is TGTGCCAGCAGCCGCGTTCGGGGGACTGAAGCTTTCTTT. Its protein product is CASSRVRGTEAFF.

The rearrangement links TRBV15 to TRBJ2-1; the match to TRBD2 covers 9 bases. This CDR3 has 15 amino acids. V dropped 2 bases and J dropped 9; count of bases not matched to a gene: 8. CDR1 is LNHNV, CDR2 YYDKDF, per germline (reference sequence). The CDR3 spells CATSRSRPAGGEQFF. The CDR3 coding sequence is TGTGCCACCAGCAGATCCAGACCAGCGGGAGGTGAGCAGTTCTTC.